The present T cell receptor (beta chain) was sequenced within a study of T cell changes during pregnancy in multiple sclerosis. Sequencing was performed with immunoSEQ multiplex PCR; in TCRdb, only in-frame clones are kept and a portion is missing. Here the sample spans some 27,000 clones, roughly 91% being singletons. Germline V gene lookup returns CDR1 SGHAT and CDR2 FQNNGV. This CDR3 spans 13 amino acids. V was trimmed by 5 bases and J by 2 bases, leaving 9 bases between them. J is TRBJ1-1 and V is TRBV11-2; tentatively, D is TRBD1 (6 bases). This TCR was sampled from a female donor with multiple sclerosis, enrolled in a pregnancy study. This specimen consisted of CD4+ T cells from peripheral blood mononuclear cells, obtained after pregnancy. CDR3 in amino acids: CASSPDSNTEAFF. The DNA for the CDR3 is TGTGCCAGCAGCCCGGACAGTAACACTGAAGCTTTCTTT.